The clone carrying this TCR beta chain was seen a handful of times. Antigen unknown. This sample is drawn from a study of T-cell memory formation after mild COVID-19. The V gene's germline CDR1 is MGHRA and CDR2 YSYEKL. The V and J ends lost 8 bases and 4 bases, in that order; junction bases with no gene match: 8. The CDR3 extends over 14 amino acids. Overall study results and limits: From day 15 to 85, contracting clones were balanced between CD4 and CD8, whereas later expanders leaned toward CD4+.

In TCRdb, the 5' RACE reads were re-called with MiXCR into one record per CDR3 protein. Altogether about 430,000 distinct CDR3 sequences are present, approximately 24% being singletons, with the ten largest covering 8.5% to 9%. The receptor was derived from an adult woman who had mild COVID-19 (a few samples of this study predate the infection). Cell type and time point are not known. The sample taken for sequencing was PBMCs or a T cell subset sorted from them (not recorded which). The chain recombines TRBV4-1 with TRBJ2-1; 7 positions agree with TRBD1. The CDR3 sequence is CASGLGTAYNEQFF. The CDR3 DNA reads TGCGCCAGCGGATTGGGGACAGCATACAATGAGCAGTTCTTC.